Included here is one TCR beta chain sequence, with context. Its antigen is still unknown. Base qualities are not recorded, but no much larger clone differs from it by a single base. This sample was included in a study of T cells in localized non-small cell lung cancer (dated by TCRdb to about 2020). About the study as a whole: T cell repertoires of 236 early-stage NSCLC patients were analyzed, with tumors being compared against uninvolved tumor-adjacent lungs. NSCLC patients had a mean age of roughly 66 years, and more than 120 were male and about a hundred female. The cohort comprised under 250 treatment-naïve NSCLC patients with resected, localized lung tumors. The paper's findings and limits, for the study overall: A median of about 53 of the top 100 tumor clones were detected in paired uninvolved adjacent lung, and 25 to 35 of these tumor clones were also found among the top 100 clones of the paired uninvolved adjacent lung. Because multi-region tumor sequencing was not done, intratumor heterogeneity could not be ruled out. Uninvolved tumor-adjacent lung showed the highest T cell clonality, higher than tumor, which suggests more focused antigenic responses in the uninvolved tumor-adjacent lung. Longer overall survival was associated with higher T cell density in blood, whereas shorter survival was associated with higher clonality in adjacent lung. Since the design was exploratory, TCR variables were selected using unadjusted p-values with no false-discovery rate correction.

The immunoSEQ Assay was used to sequence TCR beta CDR3 regions from DNA. Concerning the study's data processing: T cell density was computed as TCR beta template counts normalized to usable DNA estimated by amplifying housekeeping genes. Richness was estimated using the preseqR package, with extrapolation to 400,000 templates for PBMC samples and to 120,000 templates for tissue samples. Clonality was defined by subtracting Pielou's evenness from one. Tissue-enriched TCRs were identified through differential abundance testing performed on productive amino-acid clonotypes, with a minimum total count of 5 and an alpha of 0.1. The Jaccard Index and the Morisita Overlap Index were used to quantify repertoire overlap between compartments. GLIPH clustered TCR beta CDR3s with public tetramer-defined viral CDR3s; viral motifs required at least three viral sequences plus V-gene enrichment. Drawn from immuneACCESS, this table holds only the in-frame rearrangements with V and J called that TCRdb kept. Clones are partly lost; checked studies trace under half to an unresolved V gene and leave the rest unexplained. V and J calls plus clone size are reproduced from that table; the DNA served to infer D and trimming. For this sample there are 5,500 to 7,500 clones; roughly 90% appear just once. The ten biggest clones cover 15% to 20% of the sample.

The CDR3 measures 12 amino acids from cysteine to phenylalanine. The kept DNA is CDR3 alone, 36 bases in frame from the first base. At the junction V is shortened by 10 bases and J by 1 base, with 10 bases in between. In the germline V gene, CDR1 corresponds to MNHNS and CDR2 to SASEGT. At diagnosis, tumor, uninvolved tumor-adjacent lung and peripheral blood were collected and then preserved as a mix of FFPE and fresh-frozen material. For TCR repertoire profiling, blood samples were analyzed as peripheral blood mononuclear cells. The clonotype originates from a male donor aged 60 or older with stage I lung adenocarcinoma. Recombination connected TRBV6-1 to TRBJ1-1, with the D gene too uncertain to name. The sample in question was peripheral blood, obtained before any cancer treatment. The CDR3 region reads CATSVQNTEAFF. In nucleotide form, the sequence is TGTGCCACCTCGGTGCAGAACACTGAAGCTTTCTTT.